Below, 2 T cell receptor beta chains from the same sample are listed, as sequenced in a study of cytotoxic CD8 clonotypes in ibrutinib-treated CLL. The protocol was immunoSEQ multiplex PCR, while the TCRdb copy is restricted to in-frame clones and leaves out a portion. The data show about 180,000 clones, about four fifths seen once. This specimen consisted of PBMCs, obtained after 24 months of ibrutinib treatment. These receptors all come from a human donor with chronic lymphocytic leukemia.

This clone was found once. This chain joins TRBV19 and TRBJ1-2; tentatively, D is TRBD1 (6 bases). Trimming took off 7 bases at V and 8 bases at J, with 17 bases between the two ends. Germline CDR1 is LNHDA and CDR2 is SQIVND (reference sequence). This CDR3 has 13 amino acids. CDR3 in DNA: TGTGCCAGTACCTCCCGCTCGGGGGGCGGCTACACCTTC. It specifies CASTSRSGGGYTF.

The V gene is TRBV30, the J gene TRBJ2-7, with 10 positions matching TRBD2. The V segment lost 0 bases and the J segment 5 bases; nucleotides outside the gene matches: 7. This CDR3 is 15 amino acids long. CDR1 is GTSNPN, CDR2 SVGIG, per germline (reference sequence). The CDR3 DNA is TGTGCCTGGAGTGTTACCCGGACTAGCGGAAACGAGCAGTACTTC. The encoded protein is CAWSVTRTSGNEQYF.